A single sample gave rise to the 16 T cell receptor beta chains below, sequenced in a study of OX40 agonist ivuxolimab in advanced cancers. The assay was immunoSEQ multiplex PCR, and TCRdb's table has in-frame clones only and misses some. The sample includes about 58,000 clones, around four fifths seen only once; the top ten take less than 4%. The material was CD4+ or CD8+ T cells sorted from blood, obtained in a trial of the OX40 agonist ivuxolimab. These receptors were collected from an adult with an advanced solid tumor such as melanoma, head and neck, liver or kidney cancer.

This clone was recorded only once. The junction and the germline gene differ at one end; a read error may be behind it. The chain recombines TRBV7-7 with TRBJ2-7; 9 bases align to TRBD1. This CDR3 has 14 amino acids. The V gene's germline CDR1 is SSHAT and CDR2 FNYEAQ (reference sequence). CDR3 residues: CASSPGTGHYEQYF. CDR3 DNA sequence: TGTGCTAGCAGCCCCGGGACAGGGCACTACGAGCAGTACTTC.

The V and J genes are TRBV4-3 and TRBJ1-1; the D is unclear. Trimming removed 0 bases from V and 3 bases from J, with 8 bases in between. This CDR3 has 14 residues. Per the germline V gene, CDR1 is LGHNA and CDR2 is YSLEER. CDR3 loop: CASSQDQRYTEAFF. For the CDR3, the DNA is TGCGCCAGCAGCCAAGACCAGCGTTACACTGAAGCTTTCTTT.

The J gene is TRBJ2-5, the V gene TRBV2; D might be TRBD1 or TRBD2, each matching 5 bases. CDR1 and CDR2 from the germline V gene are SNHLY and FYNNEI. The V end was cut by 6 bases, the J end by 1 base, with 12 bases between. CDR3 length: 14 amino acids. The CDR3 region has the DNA TGTGCCAGCAGGGGGGTACACCTCCAAGAGACCCAGTACTTC. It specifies CASRGVHLQETQYF.

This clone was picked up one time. CDR3 sequence: CASGQGWRYEQYF. For the CDR3, the DNA is TGTGCCAGCGGACAGGGGTGGCGTTACGAGCAGTACTTC. The chain carries TRBV11-1 and TRBJ2-7, with 9 positions matching TRBD1. This CDR3 has 13 residues. The germline V gene has CDR1 SGHAT and CDR2 FQDESV (reference sequence). The V and J ends lost 8 bases and 4 bases, in that order; junction bases with no gene match: 6.

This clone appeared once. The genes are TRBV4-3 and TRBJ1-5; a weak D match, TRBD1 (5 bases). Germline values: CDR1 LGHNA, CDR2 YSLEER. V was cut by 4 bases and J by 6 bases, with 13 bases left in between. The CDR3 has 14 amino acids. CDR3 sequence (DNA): TGCGCCAGCAGCCCCCAGCCTGGGGCTCAGCCCCAGCATTTT. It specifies CASSPQPGAQPQHF.

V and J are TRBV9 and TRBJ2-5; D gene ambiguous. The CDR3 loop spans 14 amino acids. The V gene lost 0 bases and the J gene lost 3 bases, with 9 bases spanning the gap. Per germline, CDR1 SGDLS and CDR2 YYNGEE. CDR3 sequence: CASSVGSTEETQYF. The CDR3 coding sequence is TGTGCCAGCAGCGTAGGCTCGACCGAAGAGACCCAGTACTTC.

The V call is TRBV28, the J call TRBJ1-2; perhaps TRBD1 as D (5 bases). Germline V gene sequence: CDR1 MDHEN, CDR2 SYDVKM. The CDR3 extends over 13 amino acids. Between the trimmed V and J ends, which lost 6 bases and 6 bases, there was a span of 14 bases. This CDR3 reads CASSPTGTDGYTF. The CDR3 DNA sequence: TGTGCCAGCAGCCCCACGGGGACTGATGGCTACACCTTC.

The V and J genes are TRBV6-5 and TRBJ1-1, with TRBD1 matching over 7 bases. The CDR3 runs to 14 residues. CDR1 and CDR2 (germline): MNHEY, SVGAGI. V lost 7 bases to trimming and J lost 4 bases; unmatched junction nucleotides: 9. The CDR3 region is CASTRGAGGTEAFF. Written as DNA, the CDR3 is TGTGCCAGCACCCGAGGGGCAGGGGGCACTGAAGCTTTCTTT.

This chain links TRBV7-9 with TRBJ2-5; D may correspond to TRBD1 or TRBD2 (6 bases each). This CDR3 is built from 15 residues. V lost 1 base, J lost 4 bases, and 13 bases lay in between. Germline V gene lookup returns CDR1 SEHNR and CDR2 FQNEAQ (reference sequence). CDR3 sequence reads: CASSLEGGHGETQYF. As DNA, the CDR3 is TGTGCCAGCAGCTTAGAGGGGGGCCATGGAGAGACCCAGTACTTC.

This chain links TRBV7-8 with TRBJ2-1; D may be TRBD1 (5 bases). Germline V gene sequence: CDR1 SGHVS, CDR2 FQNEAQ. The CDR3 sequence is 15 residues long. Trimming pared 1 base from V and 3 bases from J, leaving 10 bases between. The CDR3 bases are TGTGCCAGCAGCTTAGAGCAGGGATTCTACAATGAGCAGTTCTTC. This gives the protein CASSLEQGFYNEQFF. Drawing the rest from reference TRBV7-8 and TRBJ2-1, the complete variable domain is GAGVSQSPRYKVAKRGQDVALRCDPISGHVSLFWYQQALGQGPEFLTYFQNEAQLDKSGLPSDRFFAERPEGSVSTLKIQRTQQEDSAVYLCASSLEQGFYNEQFFGPGTRLTVL.

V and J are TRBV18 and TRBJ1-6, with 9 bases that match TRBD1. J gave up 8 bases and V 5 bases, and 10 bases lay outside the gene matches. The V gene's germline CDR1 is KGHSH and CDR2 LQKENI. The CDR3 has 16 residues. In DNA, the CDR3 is TGTGCCAGCTCATCCAGGACAGGGGCAGGTGATTCACCCCTCCACTTT. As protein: CASSSRTGAGDSPLHF.

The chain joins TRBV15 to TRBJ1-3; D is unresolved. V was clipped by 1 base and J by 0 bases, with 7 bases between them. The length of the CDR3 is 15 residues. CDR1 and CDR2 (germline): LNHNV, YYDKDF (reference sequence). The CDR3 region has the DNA TGTGCCACCAGCAGAGCGCAGAGCTCTGGAAACACCATATATTTT. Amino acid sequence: CATSRAQSSGNTIYF.

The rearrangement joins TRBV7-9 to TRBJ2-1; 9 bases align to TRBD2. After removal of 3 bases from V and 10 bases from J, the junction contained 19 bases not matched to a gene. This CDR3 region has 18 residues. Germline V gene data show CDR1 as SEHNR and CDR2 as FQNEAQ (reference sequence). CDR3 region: CASSFLASGGLKWREQFF. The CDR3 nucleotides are TGTGCCAGCAGCTTTTTGGCCAGCGGGGGGCTTAAGTGGAGGGAGCAGTTCTTC.

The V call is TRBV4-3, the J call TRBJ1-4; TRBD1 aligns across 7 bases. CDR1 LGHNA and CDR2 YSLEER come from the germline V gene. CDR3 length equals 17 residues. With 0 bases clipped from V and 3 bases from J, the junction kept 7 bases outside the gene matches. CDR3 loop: CASSQDRGSAANEKLFF. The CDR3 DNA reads TGCGCCAGCAGCCAAGACAGGGGGTCTGCGGCTAATGAAAAACTGTTTTTT.

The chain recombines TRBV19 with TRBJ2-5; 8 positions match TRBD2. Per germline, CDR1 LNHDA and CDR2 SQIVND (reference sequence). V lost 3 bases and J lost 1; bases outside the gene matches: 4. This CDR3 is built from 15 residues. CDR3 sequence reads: CASSMGGGTQETQYF. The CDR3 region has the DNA TGTGCCAGTAGTATGGGCGGGGGGACCCAAGAGACCCAGTACTTC.

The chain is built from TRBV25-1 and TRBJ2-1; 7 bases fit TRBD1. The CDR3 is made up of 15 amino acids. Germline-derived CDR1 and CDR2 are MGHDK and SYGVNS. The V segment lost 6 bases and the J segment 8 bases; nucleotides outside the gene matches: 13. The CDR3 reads CASRTGQEPLYEQFF. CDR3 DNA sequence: TGTGCCAGCAGAACTGGACAGGAGCCCCTATATGAGCAGTTCTTC.